This entry lists 3 T cell receptor beta chains sequenced from one sample in a study of human T cells and chemical hapten exposure. TCRdb recomputed calls from the RACE reads with MiXCR, one row per CDR3 protein. The data hold some 350,000 distinct CDR3 sequences, with roughly 6.9% observed a single time. The time point is: patch test 1, 2 weeks after DPC sensitization. Treatment in this sample: therapeutic diphenylcyclopropenone sensitization with weekly scalp DPC. The source was whole blood, collected in connection with sensitization to the hapten diphenylcyclopropenone (DPC). The receptors derive from a woman between 18 and 30 years old with alopecia areata. Some clones in this sample may be carry-over from other donors' samples.

The rearrangement uses TRBV6-2 or TRBV6-3 and TRBJ2-1, with D uncertain. V was trimmed by 6 bases and J by 1 base, leaving 10 bases between them. This CDR3 is 14 amino acids long. Germline values: CDR1 MNHEY, CDR2 SVGEGT. The chain's CDR3 is CASSPRRSYNEQFF. CDR3 sequence (DNA): TGTGCCAGCAGCCCTAGAAGATCCTACAATGAGCAGTTCTTC.

At least ten counts were recorded for this clonotype. The rearrangement joins TRBV5-4 to TRBJ1-2; D remains unclear. CDR1 and CDR2 (germline): SGHNT, YYREEE (reference sequence). There are 14 residues in the CDR3. V lost 4 bases to trimming and J lost 3 bases, with 13 bases between them. CDR3 nucleotides: TGTGCCAGCAGCCCCCTGGAGGGCTACTATGGCTACACCTTC. This sequence encodes CASSPLEGYYGYTF.

This clonotype turned up a few times. This chain links TRBV3-1 with TRBJ1-2; 9 bases map to TRBD1. The V gene end was trimmed by 6 bases and the J gene end by 6 bases; junction bases not matched to a gene: 8. The CDR3 loop spans 14 amino acids. CDR1 is LGHDT and CDR2 is YNNKEL in the germline V gene (reference sequence). CDR3: CASRQSGTGNGYTF. The CDR3 DNA sequence: TGTGCCAGCAGGCAATCGGGGACAGGGAATGGCTACACCTTC.